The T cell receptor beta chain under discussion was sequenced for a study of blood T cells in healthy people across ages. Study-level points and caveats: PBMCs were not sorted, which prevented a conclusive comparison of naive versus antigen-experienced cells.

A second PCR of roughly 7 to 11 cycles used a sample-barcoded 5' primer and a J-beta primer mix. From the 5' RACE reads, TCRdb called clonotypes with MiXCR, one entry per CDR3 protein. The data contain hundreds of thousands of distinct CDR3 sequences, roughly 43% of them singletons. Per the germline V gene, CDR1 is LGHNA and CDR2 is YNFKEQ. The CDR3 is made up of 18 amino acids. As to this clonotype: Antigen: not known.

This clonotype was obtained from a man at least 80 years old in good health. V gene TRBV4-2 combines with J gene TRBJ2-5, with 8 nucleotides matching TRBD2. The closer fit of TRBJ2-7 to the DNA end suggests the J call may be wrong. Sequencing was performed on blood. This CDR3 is CASSQDKTGTRISYEQYF. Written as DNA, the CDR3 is TGTGCCAGCAGCCAAGATAAAACCGGGACTAGAATCTCCTACGAGCAGTACTTC.